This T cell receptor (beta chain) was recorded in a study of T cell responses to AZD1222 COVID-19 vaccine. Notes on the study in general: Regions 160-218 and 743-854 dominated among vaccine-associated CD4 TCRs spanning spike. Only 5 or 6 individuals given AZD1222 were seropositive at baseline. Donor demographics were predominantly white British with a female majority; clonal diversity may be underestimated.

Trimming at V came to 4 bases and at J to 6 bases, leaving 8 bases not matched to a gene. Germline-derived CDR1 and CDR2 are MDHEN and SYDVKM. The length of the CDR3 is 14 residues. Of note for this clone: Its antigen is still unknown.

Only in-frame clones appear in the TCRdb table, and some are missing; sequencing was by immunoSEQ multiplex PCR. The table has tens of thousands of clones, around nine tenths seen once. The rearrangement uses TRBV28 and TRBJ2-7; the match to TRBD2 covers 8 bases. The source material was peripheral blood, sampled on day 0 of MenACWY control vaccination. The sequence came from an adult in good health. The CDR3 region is CASSSGTRNGEQYF. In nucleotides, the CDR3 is TGTGCCAGCAGTTCCGGGACTAGAAACGGCGAGCAGTACTTC.